This entry concerns a single TCR beta chain. The antigen remains undetermined. The data derive from a study of T-cell memory formation after mild COVID-19. Findings and caveats of the study: Still unconfirmed is whether the second-wave clones peaking on day 37 recognized SARS-CoV-2.

Using constant-segment primers, 5'RACE produced TCR alpha and TCR beta cDNA libraries carrying sample barcodes and UMIs. TCRdb re-called the 5' RACE reads with MiXCR, one entry per CDR3 protein. The table lists about 600,000 distinct CDR3 sequences, about 20% of them singletons. Trimming removed 2 bases from V and 7 bases from J, with 11 bases in between. The CDR3 length is 13 residues. Germline V gene data show CDR1 as LGHNT and CDR2 as FRNRAP. The rearrangement joins TRBV12-5 to TRBJ1-1; tentative D call: TRBD1 (5 bases). The specimen was PBMCs or a T cell subset sorted from them (not recorded which). This TCR was recovered from an adult woman who had mild COVID-19 (a few samples of this study predate the infection). Cell type and time point are not known. CDR3 sequence (DNA): TGTGCTAGTGGTTTGTACCGGGACGTTGAAGCTTTCTTT. Translating it yields CASGLYRDVEAFF. The variable domain in full, completed from reference TRBV12-5 and TRBJ1-1, reads DARVTQTPRHKVTEMGQEVTMRCQPILGHNTVFWYRQTMMQGLELLAYFRNRAPLDDSGMPKDRFSAEMPDATLATLKIQPSEPRDSAVYFCASGLYRDVEAFFGQGTRLTVV.